The 5 T cell receptor beta chains reported below all come from one sample, sequenced in a study of sequential checkpoint blockade in melanoma. Described treatment: randomized to nivolumab then ipilimumab (arm A) or the reverse (arm B). Only in-frame clones appear in the TCRdb table, and some are missing; sequencing was by immunoSEQ multiplex PCR. The data hold approximately 3,600 clones, with 45% to 65% observed a single time. The input for sequencing was CD8+ T cells sorted from blood (inferred from file names), taken from a patient given nivolumab and ipilimumab in sequence. The receptors come from a human donor with melanoma.

The chain recombines TRBV19 with TRBJ2-7, with 9 bases matching TRBD1. Looked up from germline, CDR1 is LNHDA and CDR2 is SQIVND (reference sequence). V was pared by 3 bases and J by 6 bases, with 6 bases of the junction left unmatched. CDR3 length: 14 amino acids. CDR3 amino acids: CASSMLQGAGEQYF. The CDR3 region has the DNA TGTGCCAGTAGTATGTTACAGGGGGCTGGCGAGCAGTACTTC.

The chain links TRBV7-9 to TRBJ2-7; D perhaps matches TRBD1 (6 bases). Trimming shortened V by 1 base and J by 2 bases, and 12 bases separated the two germline ends. CDR3 length: 15 amino acids. Germline V gene lookup returns CDR1 SEHNR and CDR2 FQNEAQ (reference sequence). The CDR3 is CASSLGGGHPYEQYF. In nucleotides, the CDR3 is TGTGCCAGCAGCTTAGGAGGGGGACACCCCTACGAGCAGTACTTC.

The chain joins TRBV9 to TRBJ2-1, with 8 bases fitting TRBD2. CDR1 and CDR2 (germline): SGDLS, YYNGEE. The CDR3 has 15 residues. Trimming took 2 bases from V and 3 from J; bases not matched to a gene: 4. This CDR3 is CASSVTGTSYNEQFF. CDR3 DNA: TGTGCCAGCAGCGTCACCGGGACTAGCTACAATGAGCAGTTCTTC.

As to this clone: A far bigger clonotype differs at one base, so this is likely a read error. The chain carries TRBV7-6 and TRBJ1-2, with 7 bases matching TRBD1. The length of the CDR3 is 12 residues. Germline CDR1 is SGHVS and CDR2 is FNYEAQ. Trimming cost V 4 bases and J 6 bases; bases outside gene matches: 2. CDR3 amino acids: CASSSGGDGYTF. The CDR3, as DNA: TGTGCCAGCAGCTCAGGGGGAGATGGCTACACCTTC. Full variable domain (remainder filled in from reference TRBV7-6 and TRBJ1-2): GAGVSQSPRYKVTKRGQDVALRCDPISGHVSLYWYRQALGQGPEFLTYFNYEAQQDKSGLPNDRFSAERPEGSISTLTIQRTEQRDSAMYRCASSSGGDGYTFGSGTRLTVV.

In this sample, this clone turned up a few times. The rearrangement uses TRBV19 and TRBJ1-1; TRBD1 matches at 10 bases. Trimming removed 5 bases from V and 3 bases from J; junction bases left unmatched: 6. The CDR3 runs 15 residues. Per the germline V gene, CDR1 is LNHDA and CDR2 is SQIVND (reference sequence). The CDR3, as DNA: TGTGCCAGTAGTCTCAGACAGGGGGCGGACACTGAAGCTTTCTTT. Protein: CASSLRQGADTEAFF.